This TCR beta chain was recovered during a study of control samples from healthy donors and cancer patients. Here immunoSEQ multiplex PCR was the method, and the copy in TCRdb shows in-frame clones only, minus some. The repertoire includes fewer than 95,000 clones, 70% to 90% of them detected once, and roughly 1.3% sits in the top ten. The length of the CDR3 is 15 residues. Germline CDR1 and CDR2: LNHDA and SQIVND (reference sequence). V lost 5 bases, J lost 2 bases, and 6 bases stayed unmatched. Source material: blood. The source is a woman between 45 and 65 years old in good health. V and J are TRBV19 and TRBJ1-5; 7 nucleotides agree with TRBD1. The CDR3 reads CASSSDRIRNQPQHF. As DNA, the CDR3 is TGTGCCAGTAGTTCGGACAGGATACGCAATCAGCCCCAGCATTTT.